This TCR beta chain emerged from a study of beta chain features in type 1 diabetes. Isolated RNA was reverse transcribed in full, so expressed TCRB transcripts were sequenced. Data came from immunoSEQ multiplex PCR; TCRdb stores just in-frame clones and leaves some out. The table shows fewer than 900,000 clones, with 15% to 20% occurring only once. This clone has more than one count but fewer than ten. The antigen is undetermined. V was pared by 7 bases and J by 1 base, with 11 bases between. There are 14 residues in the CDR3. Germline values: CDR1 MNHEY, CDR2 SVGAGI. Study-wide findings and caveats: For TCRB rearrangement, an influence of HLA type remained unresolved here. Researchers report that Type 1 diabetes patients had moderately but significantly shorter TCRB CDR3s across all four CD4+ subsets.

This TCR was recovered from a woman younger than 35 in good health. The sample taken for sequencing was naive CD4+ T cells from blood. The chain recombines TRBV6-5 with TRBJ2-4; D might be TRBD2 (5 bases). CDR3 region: CASTKAEAKNIQYF. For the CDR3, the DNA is TGTGCCAGCACCAAAGCGGAGGCCAAAAACATTCAGTACTTC.